The 29 T cell receptor beta chains presented below share a single source sample, sequenced in a study of T cells after yellow fever vaccination. Via MiXCR, TCRdb re-called the 5' RACE reads, giving one row per CDR3 protein. The profile shows 300,000 to 350,000 distinct CDR3 sequences, around 4.5% of them singletons. This specimen consisted of PBMCs, obtained 15 days after the yellow fever booster vaccination. These receptors were obtained from a man between 18 and 35 years old who received the YFV17D yellow fever vaccine.

This clonotype was detected only a few times. The chain combines TRBV5-6 with TRBJ2-5, with D tentatively TRBD1 (6 bases). The V gene lost 5 bases and the J gene lost 2 bases, with 13 bases spanning the gap. This CDR3 is built from 14 residues. CDR1 SGHDT and CDR2 YYEEEE come from the germline V gene. CDR3 coding DNA: TGTGCCAGCAGGCGGACAGTGATTCAAGAGACCCAGTACTTC. Translated: CASRRTVIQETQYF.

This clonotype was observed at least ten times. V gene TRBV27 combines with J gene TRBJ2-5, with a tentative D call TRBD2 (6 bases). The CDR3 length is 16 residues. The germline V and J ends were trimmed by 8 bases and 2 bases, with 21 bases remaining between them. CDR1 MNHEY and CDR2 SMNVEV come from the germline V gene (reference sequence). CDR3 region: CASGPPKGGGQETQYF. CDR3 nucleotide sequence: TGTGCCAGCGGTCCTCCGAAGGGAGGTGGGCAAGAGACCCAGTACTTC.

This clonotype was detected ten times or more. The V and J genes are TRBV5-5 and TRBJ2-3; weak D call: TRBD2 (7 bases). The germline V gene has CDR1 SGHKS and CDR2 YYEKEE (reference sequence). Trimming removed 0 bases at V and 6 bases at J, with 17 bases between. This CDR3 contains 16 residues. CDR3 sequence: CASSLGIRGAGDTQYF. The CDR3 DNA follows: TGTGCCAGCAGCTTGGGGATCCGGGGGGCCGGGGATACGCAGTATTTT.

V and J are TRBV2 and TRBJ1-1; 7 bases agree with TRBD1. Trimming removed 6 bases from V and 9 bases from J; junction bases left unmatched: 7. CDR3 size: 12 residues. Germline loops: CDR1 SNHLY, CDR2 FYNNEI. The CDR3 nucleotides read TGTGCCAGCAGCTATGACAGGGCCCAAGCTTTCTTT. Translation gives CASSYDRAQAFF.

This rearrangement joins TRBV20-1 to TRBJ1-1; 8 bases are shared with TRBD1. This CDR3 has 13 residues. Germline V gene data show CDR1 as DFQATT and CDR2 as SNEGSKA (reference sequence). V shed 5 bases, J shed 6 bases, and the junction held 8 bases outside the gene matches. The DNA for the CDR3 is TGCAGTGCTCTATTTGGACAGGGCCCTGAAGCTTTCTTT. Protein sequence: CSALFGQGPEAFF.

The CDR3 reads CATVWDRGKVGNQPQHF. The DNA of the CDR3 is TGTGCCACTGTATGGGACAGGGGGAAGGTGGGCAATCAGCCCCAGCATTTT. The rearrangement links TRBV19 to TRBJ1-5; TRBD1 matches 11 bases. Germline lookup yields CDR1 LNHDA and CDR2 SQIVND (reference sequence). The CDR3 totals 17 residues. The trim removed 10 bases at V and 2 bases at J, leaving 13 bases unmatched.

The chain recombines TRBV7-9 with TRBJ2-4; D unresolved. The CDR3 contains 13 residues. CDR1 and CDR2 from the germline V gene are SEHNR and FQNEAQ (reference sequence). Trimming shortened V by 2 bases and J by 0 bases, and 2 bases separated the two germline ends. The CDR3 loop is CASSLIAKNIQYF. CDR3 nucleotides: TGTGCCAGCAGCTTAATAGCCAAAAACATTCAGTACTTC. Combining the CDR3 with reference TRBV7-9 and TRBJ2-4 gives the whole variable domain DTGVSQNPRHKITKRGQNVTFRCDPISEHNRLYWYRQTLGQGPEFLTYFQNEAQLEKSRLLSDRFSAERPKGSFSTLEIQRTEQGDSAMYLCASSLIAKNIQYFGAGTRLSVL.

The table lists this clonotype with many counts. CDR3 region: CASSQEMGVEQFF. DNA for the CDR3: TGCGCCAGCAGCCAAGAGATGGGGGTTGAGCAGTTCTTC. The chain couples TRBV4-3 to TRBJ2-1, with D possibly being TRBD1 or TRBD2 (5 bases each). The germline V gene has CDR1 LGHNA and CDR2 YSLEER. The V and J ends lost 0 bases and 9 bases respectively, with 9 bases between them. The CDR3 consists of 13 residues.

This clonotype was found a few times. The chain is built from TRBV12-3 or TRBV12-4 and TRBJ1-1; 9 nucleotides line up with TRBD1. This CDR3 region has 15 residues. Losses at the gene ends were 0 bases for V and 4 bases for J; bases not matched to a gene: 3. CDR3 protein: CASSLAPTGGTEAFF. CDR3 sequence (DNA): TGTGCCAGCAGTTTAGCGCCGACAGGGGGCACTGAAGCTTTCTTT.

CDR3 loop: CASSLGVGEQYV. The CDR3 DNA reads TGTGCCAGCAGCTTAGGGGTCGGCGAGCAGTACGTC. The chain joins TRBV7-2 to TRBJ2-7; no clear D. With 1 base removed from V and 6 bases from J, the gap between germline ends came to 7 bases. This CDR3 is built from 12 residues. Per germline, CDR1 SGHTA and CDR2 FQGNSA.

Many counts were recorded for this clonotype. The chain joins TRBV7-2 to TRBJ2-3; D possibly corresponds to TRBD1 (6 bases). The CDR3 consists of 16 residues. Germline-derived CDR1 and CDR2 are SGHTA and FQGNSA. The germline V and J ends were trimmed by 1 base and 0 bases, with 11 bases remaining between them. Here the CDR3 reads CASSLGGPRSTDTQYF. CDR3 nucleotides: TGTGCCAGCAGCTTAGGGGGGCCCCGCAGCACAGATACGCAGTATTTT. The full variable domain, in which reference TRBV7-2 and TRBJ2-3 provide the parts outside the CDR3, is GAGVSQSPSNKVTEKGKDVELRCDPISGHTALYWYRQSLGQGLEFLIYFQGNSAPDKSGLPSDRFSAERTGGSVSTLTIQRTQQEDSAVYLCASSLGGPRSTDTQYFGPGTRLTVL.

This clonotype turned up a few times. The chain links TRBV12-3 or TRBV12-4 to TRBJ1-1; D remains ambiguous. V dropped 3 bases and J dropped 8 bases, with 13 bases sitting between them. The CDR3 extends over 13 amino acids. The CDR3 region is CASSFLLGSEAFF. CDR3 sequence (DNA): TGTGCCAGCAGTTTCCTCTTAGGCTCGGAAGCTTTCTTT.

This clonotype was detected only a few times. The rearrangement links TRBV20-1 to TRBJ1-3; 11 bases match TRBD1. The trim removed 5 bases at V and 2 bases at J, leaving 5 bases unmatched. The V gene's germline CDR1 is DFQATT and CDR2 SNEGSKA (reference sequence). The CDR3 consists of 15 residues. CDR3 sequence (DNA): TGCAGTGCTGCGGGGACAGGGGGAGCTGGAAACACCATATATTTT. As protein: CSAAGTGGAGNTIYF.

This clonotype showed up many times. The chain uses TRBV20-1 and TRBJ1-2; D might be TRBD1 (6 bases). Germline loops: CDR1 DFQATT, CDR2 SNEGSKA (reference sequence). V shed 6 bases and J shed 7 bases, with 18 bases lying between them. This CDR3 region has 13 residues. The CDR3, as DNA: TGCAGTGCCTTAGAAGGACAGACTTCTGGCTACACCTTC. It encodes CSALEGQTSGYTF.

This rearrangement joins TRBV12-3 or TRBV12-4 to TRBJ2-2; 8 bases are shared with TRBD2. The CDR3 totals 17 residues. V was pared by 1 base and J by 2 bases, with 6 bases of the junction left unmatched. The CDR3 nucleotides are TGTGCCAGCAGTTTAGGTAGCGGGGCGACTAACACCGGGGAGCTGTTTTTT. Residues: CASSLGSGATNTGELFF.

The rearrangement links TRBV29-1 to TRBJ2-1; 9 bases fit TRBD2. This CDR3 contains 14 residues. Germline-derived CDR1 and CDR2 are SQVTM and ANQGSEA. Trimming removed 6 bases from V and 9 bases from J; junction bases left unmatched: 12. The CDR3 here is CSVYLRGGLVEQFF. In DNA form, the CDR3 reads TGCAGCGTGTACTTGCGGGGGGGCCTAGTTGAGCAGTTCTTC.

The sample holds many counts of this clonotype. V usage is TRBV20-1 and J usage is TRBJ1-2; no firm D call. Germline V gives CDR1 DFQATT, CDR2 SNEGSKA (reference sequence). The V end lost 3 bases, the J end lost 5 bases, and 16 bases lay between the germline ends. This CDR3 has 14 residues. This CDR3 reads CSASRPGGFYGYTF. The CDR3 nucleotides are TGCAGTGCTAGTCGACCCGGAGGGTTTTATGGCTACACCTTC.

This clonotype appeared a few times. The rearrangement joins TRBV29-1 to TRBJ1-5, with a weak D call TRBD1 (6 bases). Trimming removed 7 bases at V and 4 bases at J, with 20 bases between. CDR3 length: 15 amino acids. Germline V gives CDR1 SQVTM, CDR2 ANQGSEA. The CDR3 reads CSEVLGGLRNQPQHF. DNA for the CDR3: TGCAGCGAAGTTTTGGGGGGCCTGCGGAATCAGCCCCAGCATTTT.

In its sample, this clonotype was seen many times. The chain employs TRBV5-6 and TRBJ1-3; D is perhaps TRBD1 (5 bases). Trimming left V 0 bases short and J 1 base short, with 8 bases between. Germline V lookup: CDR1 SGHDT, CDR2 YYEEEE. The CDR3 consists of 15 residues. The DNA for the CDR3 is TGTGCCAGCAGCTTGGAGGGGATTTCTGGAAACACCATATATTTT. Its protein product is CASSLEGISGNTIYF.

Many counts were recorded for this clonotype. The chain couples TRBV20-1 to TRBJ2-1, with 11 bases fitting TRBD2. The CDR3 contains 14 residues. Germline V lookup: CDR1 DFQATT, CDR2 SNEGSKA (reference sequence). The trim removed 6 bases at V and 5 bases at J, leaving 6 bases unmatched. CDR3 in amino acids: CSAPGLAANNEQFF. CDR3 sequence (DNA): TGCAGTGCACCGGGACTAGCGGCCAACAATGAGCAGTTCTTC.

This clonotype was recorded at least ten times. The V and J genes are TRBV6-1 and TRBJ2-5; 7 bases are a match to TRBD1. V lost 6 bases and J lost 5; bases outside the gene matches: 15. Germline V gene lookup returns CDR1 MNHNS and CDR2 SASEGT. The CDR3 is 16 amino acids. CDR3 DNA sequence: TGTGCCAGCAGGAACCAACAGGGGATTGGCGGTGAGACCCAGTACTTC. This encodes CASRNQQGIGGETQYF.

The CDR3 region is CASSRGLAGSDTQYF. The CDR3 coding sequence is TGTGCCAGCAGCAGGGGACTAGCGGGGTCCGATACGCAGTATTTT. The chain has TRBV5-5 and TRBJ2-3, with TRBD2 matching over 13 bases. The CDR3 has 15 residues. Per germline, CDR1 SGHKS and CDR2 YYEKEE (reference sequence). V shed 4 bases and J 6 bases; nucleotides not matched to a gene: 5. The full variable domain, with the rest looked up from reference TRBV5-5 and TRBJ2-3, is DAGVTQSPTHLIKTRGQQVTLRCSPISGHKSVSWYQQVLGQGPQFIFQYYEKEERGRGNFPDRFSARQFPNYSSELNVNALLLGDSALYLCASSRGLAGSDTQYFGPGTRLTVL.

The rearrangement uses TRBV12-3 or TRBV12-4 and TRBJ1-2; D gene uncertain. CDR3 length: 13 residues. Trimming removed 8 bases from V and 2 bases from J, with 12 bases in between. The CDR3 reads CASAQAANYGYTF. CDR3 nucleotide sequence: TGTGCCAGCGCGCAGGCAGCCAACTATGGCTACACCTTC.

The V and J genes are TRBV4-2 and TRBJ2-7; 13 bases are shared with TRBD2. Germline lookup yields CDR1 LGHNA and CDR2 YNFKEQ. Trimming took 4 bases from V and 4 from J; bases not matched to a gene: 7. The CDR3 is 16 amino acids. The CDR3 here is CASSRTSGGASYEQYF. The DNA of the CDR3 is TGTGCCAGCAGCCGTACTAGCGGGGGGGCATCTTACGAGCAGTACTTC.

This clonotype was picked up many times. The chain is built from TRBV7-2 and TRBJ2-1; TRBD2 aligns across 11 bases. V shed 4 bases and J 10 bases; nucleotides not matched to a gene: 12. CDR3 length: 16 residues. Germline lookup yields CDR1 SGHTA and CDR2 FQGNSA. The CDR3 protein is CASSSLGTSGRGEQFF. The CDR3 DNA reads TGTGCCAGCAGCTCCTTGGGGACTAGCGGTCGTGGGGAGCAGTTCTTC.

CDR3 amino acids: CASSPLETGEGTEAFF. The CDR3 DNA follows: TGCGCCAGCAGCCCCCTAGAGACAGGGGAAGGGACTGAAGCTTTCTTT. The rearrangement links TRBV5-1 to TRBJ1-1; 8 bases are a match to TRBD1. V was pared by 4 bases and J by 5 bases, with 13 bases of the junction left unmatched. Per germline, CDR1 SGHRS and CDR2 YFSETQ. The CDR3 is 16 residues long.

Concerning this clonotype itself: One base away lies a much larger clone, so this may be a sequencing read error. The chain uses TRBV9 and TRBJ2-2; no definite D call. Germline V lookup: CDR1 SGDLS, CDR2 YYNGEE. The CDR3 is 13 amino acids. CDR3 in amino acids: CASGVTDTGELFF. CDR3 sequence (DNA): TGTGCCAGCGGCGTCACGGACACCGGGGAGCTGTTTTTT.

This chain joins TRBV5-5 and TRBJ2-3, with TRBD2 matching 8 bases. The germline V gene has CDR1 SGHKS and CDR2 YYEKEE (reference sequence). With 4 bases clipped from V and 0 bases from J, the junction kept 13 bases outside the gene matches. The length of the CDR3 is 18 residues. The CDR3 DNA sequence: TGTGCCAGCAGCCTATTGGCGGGGGGCCTATCTAGCACAGATACGCAGTATTTT. This translates into CASSLLAGGLSSTDTQYF.

This clonotype was seen only a few times. V usage is TRBV4-3 and J usage is TRBJ2-2; TRBD2 aligns across 7 bases. V was clipped by 7 bases and J by 1 base; unmatched bases: 6. Looked up from germline, CDR1 is LGHNA and CDR2 is YSLEER. CDR3 length: 15 residues. Here the CDR3 reads CASIRGDGNTGELFF. CDR3 coding DNA: TGCGCCAGCATCCGGGGGGACGGGAACACCGGGGAGCTGTTTTTT.